This TCR beta chain derives from a study of cytomegalovirus exposure and HLA in healthy donors. Study conclusions and caveats: As confirmed in vitro, three CMV-associated chains were specific for CMV antigens. It was only CMV serostatus that was available as immune exposure information. Later work found most CMV-associated TCR beta chains apparently HLA-restricted.

Turning to this clone: What it recognizes is unknown. One end of the junction fails to match germline, which may point to a read error.

Germline CDR1 and CDR2: SGHRS and YFSETQ. CDR3 size: 15 residues. Primers: 60 Vbeta forward and 13 Jbeta reverse. Repertoires were generated with immunoSEQ multiplex PCR, while TCRdb's copy carries only in-frame clones and drops some. The sample holds 150,000 to 200,000 clones, approximately 82% seen once. The sample taken for sequencing was PBMCs. This TCR was recovered from a woman in her twenties or thirties in good health and CMV-seronegative. The chain employs TRBV5-1 and TRBJ2-6; D is perhaps TRBD1 (5 bases). The CDR3 here is CASSLEGSGANGLTF. In nucleotides, the CDR3 is TGCGCCAGCAGCTTGGAAGGGTCTGGGGCCAACGGCCTGACTTTC.